This T cell receptor beta chain derives from a study of blood T cell repertoires in COVID-19. About the study: Donors in the United States, Italy and Spain gave samples during acute or convalescent COVID-19. T cells, B-cell-depleted T cells, or PBMCs provided the cDNA or gDNA that served as material.

The junction had 20 bases not matched to a gene; V was cut back by 10 bases and J by 8 bases. The germline V gene has CDR1 MDHEN and CDR2 SYDVKM. This CDR3 has 16 residues. While infection was still active, Seattle patients were enrolled and then followed longitudinally. Assay: immunoSEQ multiplex PCR; the TCRdb copy retains only in-frame clones and omits some. The table shows 150,000 to 200,000 clones, with roughly 88% occurring only once. The receptor's source is an elderly man with COVID-19, enrolled during active disease. The chain uses TRBV28 and TRBJ1-2, with 9 bases matching TRBD1. Sequencing was done on a sample of peripheral blood. CDR3: CATPTSGTGGAEGYTF. For the CDR3, the DNA is TGTGCCACGCCGACCTCCGGCACAGGGGGCGCGGAGGGCTACACCTTC.